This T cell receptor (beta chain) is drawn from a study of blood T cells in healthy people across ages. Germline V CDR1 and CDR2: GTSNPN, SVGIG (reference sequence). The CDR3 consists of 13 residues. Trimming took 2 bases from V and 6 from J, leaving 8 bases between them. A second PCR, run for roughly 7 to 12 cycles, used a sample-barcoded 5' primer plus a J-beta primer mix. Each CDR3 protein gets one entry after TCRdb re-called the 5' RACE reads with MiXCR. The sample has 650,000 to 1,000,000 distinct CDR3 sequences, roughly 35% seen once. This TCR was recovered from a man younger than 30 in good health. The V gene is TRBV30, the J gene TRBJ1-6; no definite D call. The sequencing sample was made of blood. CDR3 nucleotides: TGTGCCTGGAGTTCCGAGATTAATTCACCCCTCCACTTT. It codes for CAWSSEINSPLHF.